This T cell receptor beta chain was found in a study of control samples from healthy donors and cancer patients. The protocol was immunoSEQ multiplex PCR, while the TCRdb copy is restricted to in-frame clones and leaves out a portion. Among around 99,000 clones listed, approximately 90% were seen once. Germline CDR1 MGHRA, CDR2 YSYEKL. With 4 bases clipped from V and 3 bases from J, the junction kept 14 bases outside the gene matches. CDR3 length equals 17 residues. This TCR derives from a human donor in good health. The donor label of this sample is uncertain. This rearrangement joins TRBV4-1 to TRBJ2-7, with 8 bases lining up with TRBD1. The sample taken for sequencing was blood. Here the CDR3 DNA reads TGCGCCAGCAGCCGAAGCGTAGAGGGGGGACAGGTCTACGAGCAGTACTTC. It encodes CASSRSVEGGQVYEQYF.